Listed below are T cell receptor beta chains from one sample, sequenced in a study of T cell responses to AZD1222 COVID-19 vaccine. Clones were read by immunoSEQ multiplex PCR, and TCRdb kept only the in-frame ones, dropping some. The table shows 150,000 to 200,000 clones, with 88% occurring only once. This sample comprised peripheral blood, obtained on day 0 of AZD1222 vaccination. These receptors all stem from an adult in good health. Both conserved end residues are part of each CDR3. The order of the fields is J gene, V gene, CDR3 length, clone size, D gene, CDR3 DNA, CDR3 protein. A D gene is named only where the DNA matches it firmly. Clone size, where shown, is once, few, many, or a class for clones that have expanded.

TRBJ2-4,TRBV28,16,-,-,TGTGCCAGCAGTTCCTCCGGGACTTCAGCCAAAAACATTCAGTACTTC,CASSSSGTSAKNIQYF
TRBJ2-7,TRBV28,13,once,TRBD2,TGTGCCAGCAGCCCCCCGTGGGGGGGGGAGCAGTACTTC,CASSPPWGGEQYF
TRBJ1-3,TRBV6-5,13,once,-,TGTGCCAGCGGGGAGGGGTTTGGAAACACCATATATTTT,CASGEGFGNTIYF
TRBJ2-1,TRBV30,15,-,TRBD2,TGTGCCTGGAGGAGGGCCAGCGGGGGGCCCCAGGAGCAGTTCTTC,CAWRRASGGPQEQFF
TRBJ1-5,TRBV7-2,14,-,-,TGTGCCAGCAGCTTATACAGCAGCAATCAGCCCCAGCATTTT,CASSLYSSNQPQHF
TRBJ2-2,TRBV27,16,once,-,TGTGCCAGCAGTGGGGGGGCTATGGGCGGGAGCGGGGAGCTGTTTTTT,CASSGGAMGGSGELFF
TRBJ2-2,TRBV5-4,16,-,-,TGTGCCAGCAGCCCCGGCGGACCATTTAACACCGGGGAGCTGTTTTTT,CASSPGGPFNTGELFF
TRBJ2-1,TRBV30,13,-,-,TGTGCCTGGAGTCAAGTGGCTGTATATGAGCAGTTCTTC,CAWSQVAVYEQFF
TRBJ2-1,TRBV6-4,15,many,-,TGTGCCAGCAGTGAGGGGGTCGAGGGAAACAATGAGCAGTTCTTC,CASSEGVEGNNEQFF
TRBJ2-7,TRBV6-2/TRBV6-3,15,once,-,TGTGCCAGCAGTTACTCAATTACAGGGAACTACGAGCAGTACTTC,CASSYSITGNYEQYF
TRBJ1-5,TRBV24-1,18,-,-,TGTGCCACCAGCCAATCAGGGACGGAAGATTATAGCAATCAGCCCCAGCATTTT,CATSQSGTEDYSNQPQHF
TRBJ1-1,TRBV19,14,-,TRBD1,TGTGCCAGTGGACGACAGGGAAAGAACACTGAAGCTTTCTTT,CASGRQGKNTEAFF
TRBJ2-7,TRBV11-1,14,-,-,TGTGCCAGCAGCTTAGACACCGCATCCTACGAGCAGTACTTC,CASSLDTASYEQYF
TRBJ1-4,TRBV3-1/TRBV3-2,14,-,-,TGTGCCAGCAGCCCGCGGGCAACTAATGAAAAACTGTTTTTT,CASSPRATNEKLFF
TRBJ2-7,TRBV12-3/TRBV12-4,13,-,-,TGTGCCAGCAGTAGCCTAGGGGGCTACGAGCAGTACTTC,CASSSLGGYEQYF
TRBJ2-3,TRBV11-3,15,-,-,TGTGCCAGCAGCTTAAGGAGCTCTAGCACAGATACGCAGTATTTT,CASSLRSSSTDTQYF
TRBJ1-1,TRBV6-5,11,once,-,TGTGCCAGCAGTTACGAGGGGAAAGCTTTCTTT,CASSYEGKAFF
TRBJ2-1,TRBV4-2,16,-,TRBD1,TGTGCCAGCAGCCAAGCCCGGGGGACAGGGTCGTATGAGCAGTTCTTC,CASSQARGTGSYEQFF
TRBJ1-1,TRBV7-9,14,-,-,TGTGCCAGCAGCTTACAGGGCGGAGACACTGAAGCTTTCTTT,CASSLQGGDTEAFF
TRBJ1-2,TRBV18,14,-,TRBD1,TGTGCCAGCTCACGGGACAGGGTTAACTATGGCTACACCTTC,CASSRDRVNYGYTF
TRBJ2-2,TRBV7-3,13,-,-,TGTGCCAGCAGCTCACAAATCACCGGGGAGCTGTTTTTT,CASSSQITGELFF
TRBJ1-5,TRBV27,15,-,-,TGTGCCAGCAGGCTCGGGGGGGAGGGCAATCAGCCCCAGCATTTT,CASRLGGEGNQPQHF
TRBJ2-3,TRBV2,13,-,-,TGTGCCAGCAGGCGTTTAACCACAGATACGCAGTATTTT,CASRRLTTDTQYF
TRBJ2-2,TRBV28,17,-,-,TGTGCCAGCAGCCCGTTCGTAGGGGGTCACAACACCGGGGAGCTGTTTTTT,CASSPFVGGHNTGELFF